This T cell receptor beta chain derives from a study of blood T cell repertoires in COVID-19 (dated by TCRdb to 2020 to 2021). Study-level background: Samples from collaborators originated in the United States, Italy and Spain and spanned both the acute and convalescent phases of COVID-19. The prospective study material was composed of cDNA or gDNA derived from T cells, B-cell-depleted T cells, or PBMCs. The dataset comprised deeply sampled blood TCRbeta repertoires from subjects exposed to, actively infected with, or recovered from COVID-19. A freely available public database, intended as a resource for researchers studying the immune response to SARS-CoV-2, is where the repertoires were released. Samples were obtained from the ongoing ImmuneRACE study (first 160 participants) and from over a thousand subjects provided by 6 global collaborators. A de-identified subject ID, COVID-19 status, age in years and sex were almost always included in the sample metadata. HLA class I and class II types, where available, came from metadata supplied by the sample provider rather than from assay-based typing.

Points on this clone: Its antigen specificity is not known. No base quality values were provided; no much bigger clone lies one nucleotide off.

Results the study describes overall, beyond this receptor: How much clinical and demographic metadata was included differed by source and by participant, and the metadata was provided uncurated.

Ends trimmed: V by 7 bases, J by 3 bases; bases unmatched to a gene: 5. The CDR3 numbers 13 residues from cysteine through phenylalanine. Only the CDR3 portion is preserved as DNA: 39 bases, with reading frame beginning at the first base. According to the germline V gene (reference sequence), CDR1 reads SGHNT and CDR2 reads YYREEE. The immunoSEQ Assay, a bias-controlled multiplex PCR, was used to amplify TCRbeta CDR3 regions from genomic DNA. For the original study's pipeline: Within the assay, amplification of reference gene primers was used to estimate how many nucleated cells each sample contained. To quantify the absolute abundance of each unique TCRbeta CDR3 rearrangement, sequence reads were collapsed and filtered. For each sample, productive Simpson clonality was calculated as the square root of Simpson's diversity index over productive rearrangements. TCRdb's version of the immuneACCESS table is confined to in-frame rearrangements and falls short of the full clone set. An unresolved V gene accounts for under half of the shortfall where checked; the remainder is of unknown origin. V and J calls and clone size are as listed in that table; D and trimming were resolved from the DNA. Across this sample there are 85,000 to 130,000 clones, with 91% seen only once. Together, the top ten hold 5% to 6.5% of the sample.

Each collaborating institution followed its own protocols to collect whole blood in K2EDTA tubes. For TCRbeta analysis, collaborators shipped samples as frozen whole blood, isolated PBMCs, or DNA extracted from either of those sample types. The sequence was obtained from a human donor in a cohort sampled during active COVID-19. Sequenced material: peripheral blood. Recombination linked TRBV5-4 to TRBJ2-3; 7 bases in the middle match TRBD2. The bases read TGTGCCAGCGGGGGGGAGAGAACAGATACGCAGTATTTT. Its coded protein is CASGGERTDTQYF.